The subject of this entry is one TCR beta chain. The V and J ends lost 3 bases and 4 bases respectively, with 13 bases between them. Per germline, CDR1 SGDLS and CDR2 YYNGEE. This CDR3 region has 14 residues. Libraries were prepared by immunoSEQ multiplex PCR; TCRdb keeps only in-frame clonotypes and omits some of them. The table lists tens of thousands of clones, roughly 84% of them singletons. This record comes from a study of OX40 agonist ivuxolimab in advanced cancers. The chain uses TRBV9 and TRBJ1-1; the D is unclear. This clonotype was sampled from an adult with an advanced solid tumor such as melanoma, head and neck, liver or kidney cancer. The sample here was CD4+ or CD8+ T cells sorted from blood, taken in a trial of the OX40 agonist ivuxolimab. The CDR3 spells CASSANGVGTEAFF. The DNA of the CDR3 is TGTGCCAGCAGCGCCAACGGGGTAGGCACTGAAGCTTTCTTT.